A selection of T cell receptor beta chains follows, all from one sample in a study of cytomegalovirus exposure and HLA in healthy donors. Using immunoSEQ multiplex PCR, the repertoire was profiled, and TCRdb retains in-frame clones only, with some absent. This sample yields some 150,000 clones, of which approximately 90% are seen a single time; about 1.5% belongs to the top ten. Material for sequencing was PBMCs. The source is a woman aged 25-40 years in good health and CMV-seronegative. CDR3s include the opening cysteine and the closing phenylalanine or tryptophan. Fields, in order: CDR3 DNA, CDR3 protein, D gene, V gene, J gene, clone size. D genes are given only for firm matches. Clone size is stated in some rows and not others, as once, few, many or a class when expanded.

cdr3_nt: TGCGCCAGCAGCCAGACAGGGGGACATAATTCACCCCTCCACTTT; cdr3_aa: CASSQTGGHNSPLHF; d_call: TRBD1; v_call: TRBV4-3; j_call: TRBJ1-6; clone_size: NA
cdr3_nt: TGCGCCAGCAGCTGGCTAGAGGGAGAGACCCAGTACTTC; cdr3_aa: CASSWLEGETQYF; d_call: NA; v_call: TRBV4-1; j_call: TRBJ2-5; clone_size: NA
cdr3_nt: TGTGCCAGCAGGGGACTAGCGGTGAGCACAGATACGCAGTATTTT; cdr3_aa: CASRGLAVSTDTQYF; d_call: TRBD2; v_call: TRBV27; j_call: TRBJ2-3; clone_size: NA
cdr3_nt: TGCGCCAGCAGAGACGGGGCTGGAAACACCATATATTTT; cdr3_aa: CASRDGAGNTIYF; d_call: NA; v_call: TRBV5-1; j_call: TRBJ1-3; clone_size: NA
cdr3_nt: TGTGCCACCGTTAAGGGACATATGAACACTGAAGCTTTCTTT; cdr3_aa: CATVKGHMNTEAFF; d_call: NA; v_call: TRBV11-3; j_call: TRBJ1-1; clone_size: few
cdr3_nt: TGTGCCAGCAGCTTAAAGCGGAACACTGAAGCTTTCTTT; cdr3_aa: CASSLKRNTEAFF; d_call: NA; v_call: TRBV7-8; j_call: TRBJ1-1; clone_size: NA
cdr3_nt: TGTGCCTGGAGTGTAATGGCAGCTGAAGCTTTCTTT; cdr3_aa: CAWSVMAAEAFF; d_call: NA; v_call: TRBV30; j_call: TRBJ1-1; clone_size: NA
cdr3_nt: TGCGCCAGCAGCCAAACAGGGAGCTACGAGCAGTACTTC; cdr3_aa: CASSQTGSYEQYF; d_call: NA; v_call: TRBV4-1; j_call: TRBJ2-7; clone_size: NA
cdr3_nt: TGTGCCTGGAGGAGTACAGGGGGATCTAACTATGGCTACACCTTC; cdr3_aa: CAWRSTGGSNYGYTF; d_call: TRBD1; v_call: TRBV30; j_call: TRBJ1-2; clone_size: NA
cdr3_nt: TGTGCCAGCAGTAAAAGTTCGGGGGGGCTGAATGAGCAGTTCTTC; cdr3_aa: CASSKSSGGLNEQFF; d_call: TRBD2; v_call: TRBV6-5; j_call: TRBJ2-1; clone_size: NA
cdr3_nt: TGCACCAGCAGCCAAGATCGGGGTACTGAAGCTTTCTTT; cdr3_aa: CTSSQDRGTEAFF; d_call: NA; v_call: TRBV1; j_call: TRBJ1-1; clone_size: NA
cdr3_nt: TGTGCCAGTAGTATAGGGGGGGGTCTTAGTCAGCCCCAGCATTTT; cdr3_aa: CASSIGGGLSQPQHF; d_call: NA; v_call: TRBV19; j_call: TRBJ1-5; clone_size: once
cdr3_nt: TGCGCCAGCAGCTTGTGGTCATTGGACAGGGGGCCCTACAATGAGCAGTTCTTC; cdr3_aa: CASSLWSLDRGPYNEQFF; d_call: TRBD1; v_call: TRBV5-1; j_call: TRBJ2-1; clone_size: NA
cdr3_nt: TGCGCCAGCAGCTTGTCTAGCGGGTTTCCCCTGGAGACCCAGTACTTC; cdr3_aa: CASSLSSGFPLETQYF; d_call: TRBD2; v_call: TRBV5-1; j_call: TRBJ2-5; clone_size: NA
cdr3_nt: TGTGCCAGCAGTCCGGGACACCAGCTGGTTCACACTGAAGCTTTCTTT; cdr3_aa: CASSPGHQLVHTEAFF; d_call: NA; v_call: TRBV5-4; j_call: TRBJ1-1; clone_size: NA
cdr3_nt: TGTGCCAGCAGCATAAGGACTAGCGGGAAGGTGGAGACCCAGTACTTC; cdr3_aa: CASSIRTSGKVETQYF; d_call: TRBD2; v_call: TRBV13; j_call: TRBJ2-5; clone_size: NA
cdr3_nt: TGTGCCAGCAGGACAGGGTATGAGCAGTTCTTC; cdr3_aa: CASRTGYEQFF; d_call: TRBD1; v_call: TRBV2; j_call: TRBJ2-1; clone_size: NA
cdr3_nt: TGTGCCAGTAGTGAAACAGGGGGCAGGTCCTACGAGCAGTACTTC; cdr3_aa: CASSETGGRSYEQYF; d_call: TRBD1; v_call: TRBV19; j_call: TRBJ2-7; clone_size: NA
cdr3_nt: TGCAGCGTTGGGGCAGGGCCGTACGAGCAGTACTTC; cdr3_aa: CSVGAGPYEQYF; d_call: NA; v_call: TRBV29-1; j_call: TRBJ2-7; clone_size: NA
cdr3_nt: TGTGCCAGCAGTGAATCTCGAGGTTCTGAAGCTTTCTTT; cdr3_aa: CASSESRGSEAFF; d_call: NA; v_call: TRBV25-1; j_call: TRBJ1-1; clone_size: NA
cdr3_nt: TGTGCCAGCAGTTCTCCGGCGGAGTCCTACAATGAGCAGTTCTTC; cdr3_aa: CASSSPAESYNEQFF; d_call: NA; v_call: TRBV6-5; j_call: TRBJ2-1; clone_size: NA